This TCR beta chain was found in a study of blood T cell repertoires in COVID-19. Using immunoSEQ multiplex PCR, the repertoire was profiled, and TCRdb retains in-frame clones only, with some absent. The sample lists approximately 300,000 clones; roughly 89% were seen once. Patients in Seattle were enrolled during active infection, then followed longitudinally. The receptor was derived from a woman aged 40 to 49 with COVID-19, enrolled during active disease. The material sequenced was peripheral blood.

CDR3 amino acids: CASSLSGGRIYEQFF. The DNA for the CDR3 is TGCGCCAGCAGCTTGTCAGGCGGGAGGATCTATGAGCAGTTCTTC. The chain joins TRBV5-1 to TRBJ2-1; 8 bases align to TRBD2. The CDR3 has 15 residues. J gave up 8 bases and V 1 base, and 8 bases lay outside the gene matches. Germline V CDR1 and CDR2: SGHRS, YFSETQ.